This TCR beta chain was obtained from a study of cytotoxic CD8 clonotypes in ibrutinib-treated CLL. V was cut by 0 bases and J by 6 bases, with 11 bases left in between. Germline assignment: CDR1 MNHNY and CDR2 SVGAGI (reference sequence). CDR3 size: 14 residues. Libraries were prepared by immunoSEQ multiplex PCR; TCRdb keeps only in-frame clonotypes and omits some of them. Counted here are hundreds of thousands of clones, roughly 74% occurring once; the ten biggest clones make up over 15%. This clonotype originated in a human donor with chronic lymphocytic leukemia. The specimen comprised PBMCs, sampled after 24 months of ibrutinib treatment. J is TRBJ1-2 and V is TRBV6-6, with D unclear. The DNA for the CDR3 is TGTGCCAGCAGTTACTCGGAGACTTGGGATGGCTACACCTTC. Its translation: CASSYSETWDGYTF.